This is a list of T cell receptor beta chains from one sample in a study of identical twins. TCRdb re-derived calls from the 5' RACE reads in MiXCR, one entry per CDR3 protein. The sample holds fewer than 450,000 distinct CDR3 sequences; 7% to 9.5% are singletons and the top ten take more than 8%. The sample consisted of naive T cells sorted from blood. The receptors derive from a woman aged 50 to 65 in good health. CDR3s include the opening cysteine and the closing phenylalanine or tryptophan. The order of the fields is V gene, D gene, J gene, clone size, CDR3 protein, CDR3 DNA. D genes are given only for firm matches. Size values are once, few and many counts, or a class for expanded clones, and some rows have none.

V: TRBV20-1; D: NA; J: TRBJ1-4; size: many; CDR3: CSARKNEKLFF; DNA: TGCAGTGCTAGGAAGAATGAAAAACTGTTTTTT
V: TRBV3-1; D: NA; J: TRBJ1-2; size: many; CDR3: CASSPRGSYGYTF; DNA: TGTGCCAGCAGCCCCCGGGGGAGCTATGGCTACACCTTC
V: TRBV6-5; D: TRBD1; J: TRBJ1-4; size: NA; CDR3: CASSYSPGQGRVKLFF; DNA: TGTGCCAGCAGTTACTCCCCGGGACAGGGACGAGTTAAACTGTTTTTT
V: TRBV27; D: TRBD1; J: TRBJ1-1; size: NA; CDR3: CASSFQGVFAEAFF; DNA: TGTGCCAGCAGTTTTCAGGGGGTTTTCGCTGAAGCTTTCTTT
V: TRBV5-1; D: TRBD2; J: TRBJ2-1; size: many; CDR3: CASRQLGLAINNEQFF; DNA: TGCGCCAGCAGACAACTTGGACTAGCGATAAACAATGAGCAGTTCTTC
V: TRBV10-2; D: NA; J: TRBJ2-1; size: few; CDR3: CASSETRGRIWDEQFF; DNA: TGCGCCAGCAGTGAGACGCGGGGGCGGATTTGGGATGAGCAGTTCTTC
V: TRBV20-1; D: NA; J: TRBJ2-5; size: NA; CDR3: CSAHSLGGETQYF; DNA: TGCAGTGCTCACAGTCTAGGGGGAGAGACCCAGTACTTC
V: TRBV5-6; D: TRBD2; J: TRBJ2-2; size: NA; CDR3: CASRHGRASIVGELFF; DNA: TGTGCCAGCAGGCACGGGAGGGCCTCGATTGTCGGGGAGCTGTTTTTT
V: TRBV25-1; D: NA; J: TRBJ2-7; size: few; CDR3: CASSEAFYEQYF; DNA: TGTGCCAGCAGTGAAGCTTTTTACGAGCAGTACTTC
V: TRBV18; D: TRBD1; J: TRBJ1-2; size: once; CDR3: CASSPRQGNDYGYTF; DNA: TGTGCCAGCTCGCCAAGACAGGGGAACGACTATGGCTACACCTTC
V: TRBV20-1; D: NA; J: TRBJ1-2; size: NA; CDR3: CSASVGVTNYGYTF; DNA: TGCAGTGCTAGCGTAGGCGTAACCAACTATGGCTACACCTTC
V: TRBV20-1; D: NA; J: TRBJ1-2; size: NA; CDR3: CSAPSTDYGYTF; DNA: TGCAGTGCTCCGAGCACCGACTATGGCTACACCTTC
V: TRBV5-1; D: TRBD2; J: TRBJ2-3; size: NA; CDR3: CASGLAGGADTQYF; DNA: TGCGCCAGCGGACTAGCGGGAGGGGCAGATACGCAGTATTTT
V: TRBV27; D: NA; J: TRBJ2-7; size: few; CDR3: CASSLRDPGRGSYEQYF; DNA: TGTGCCAGCAGTTTAAGGGATCCCGGGAGAGGGAGTTACGAGCAGTACTTC
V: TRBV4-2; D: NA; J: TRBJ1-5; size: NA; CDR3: CASSQDYRQVGQPQHF; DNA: TGTGCCAGCAGCCAAGATTACCGACAGGTCGGTCAGCCCCAGCATTTT
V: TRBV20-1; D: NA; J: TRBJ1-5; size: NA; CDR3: CSASLTTGGNQPQHF; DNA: TGCAGTGCGTCTCTCACGACGGGAGGCAATCAGCCCCAGCATTTT
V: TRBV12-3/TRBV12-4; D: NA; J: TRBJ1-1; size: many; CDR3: CASSLGGGNTEAFF; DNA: TGTGCCAGCAGTTTAGGGGGGGGGAACACTGAAGCTTTCTTT
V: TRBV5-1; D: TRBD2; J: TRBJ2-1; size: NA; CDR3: CASSGLAGDWEQFF; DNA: TGCGCCAGCAGCGGGCTAGCGGGAGACTGGGAGCAGTTCTTC
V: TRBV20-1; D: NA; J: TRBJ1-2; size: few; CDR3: CSARDVAFNYGYTF; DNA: TGCAGTGCTAGAGATGTCGCATTTAACTATGGCTACACCTTC
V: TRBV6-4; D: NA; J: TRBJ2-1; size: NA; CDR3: CASSDRGPTDREQFF; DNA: TGTGCCAGCAGTGACAGAGGACCCACGGATCGTGAGCAGTTCTTC
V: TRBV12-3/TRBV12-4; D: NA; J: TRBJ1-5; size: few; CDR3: CASSLQSSNQPQHF; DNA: TGTGCCAGCTCCCTCCAGAGTAGCAATCAGCCCCAGCATTTT
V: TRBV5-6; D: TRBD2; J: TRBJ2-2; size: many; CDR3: CASSPRGVRGGRGTGELFF; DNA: TGTGCCAGCAGCCCGCGGGGGGTCCGGGGAGGACGTGGCACCGGGGAGCTGTTTTTT
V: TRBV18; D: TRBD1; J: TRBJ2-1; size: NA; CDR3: CASSQGQSIYEQFF; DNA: TGTGCCAGCTCACAGGGACAGTCGATCTATGAGCAGTTCTTC
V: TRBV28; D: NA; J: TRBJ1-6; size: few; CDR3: CASSLWQDNSPLHF; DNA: TGTGCCAGCAGTTTATGGCAGGATAATTCACCCCTCCACTTT
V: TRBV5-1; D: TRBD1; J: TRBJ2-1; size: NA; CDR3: CASSLLGTANEQFF; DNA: TGCGCCAGCAGCTTGCTTGGGACAGCTAATGAGCAGTTCTTC
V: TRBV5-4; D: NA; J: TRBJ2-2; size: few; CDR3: CASRRVGTGELFF; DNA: TGTGCCAGCAGAAGAGTTGGAACCGGGGAGCTGTTTTTT
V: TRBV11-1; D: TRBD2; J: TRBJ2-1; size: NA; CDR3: CASSLRGLAVRYNEQFF; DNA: TGTGCCAGCAGCCTACGGGGACTAGCGGTAAGGTACAATGAGCAGTTCTTC
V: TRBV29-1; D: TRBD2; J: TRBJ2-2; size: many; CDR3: CSVLLAGVVGTGELFF; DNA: TGCAGCGTTCTACTAGCGGGAGTAGTAGGCACCGGGGAGCTGTTTTTT
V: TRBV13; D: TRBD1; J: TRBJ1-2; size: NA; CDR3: CASSREGARGYTF; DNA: TGTGCCAGCAGCCGTGAGGGGGCTCGTGGCTACACCTTC
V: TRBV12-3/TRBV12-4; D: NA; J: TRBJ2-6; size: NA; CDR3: CASSLVSRRSSGANVLTF; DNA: TGTGCCAGCAGTCTGGTATCGCGGCGGAGCTCTGGGGCCAACGTCCTGACTTTC
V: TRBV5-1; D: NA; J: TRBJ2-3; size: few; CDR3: CASSLLPISTDTQYF; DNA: TGCGCCAGCAGCTTGTTACCTATCAGCACAGATACGCAGTATTTT
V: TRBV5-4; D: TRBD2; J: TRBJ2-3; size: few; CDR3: CASSPELGRVGTDTQYF; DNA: TGTGCCAGCAGCCCCGAACTGGGGAGGGTCGGCACAGATACGCAGTATTTT
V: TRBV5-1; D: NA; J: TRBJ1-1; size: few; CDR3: CASSLAAGGMNTEAFF; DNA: TGCGCCAGCAGCTTGGCGGCAGGAGGCATGAACACTGAAGCTTTCTTT
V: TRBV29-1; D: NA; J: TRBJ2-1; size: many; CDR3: CSVVVVEQFF; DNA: TGCAGCGTTGTAGTTGTGGAGCAGTTCTTC
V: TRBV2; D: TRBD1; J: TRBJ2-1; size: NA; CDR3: CASGRDRRQFF; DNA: TGTGCCAGCGGCCGGGACAGACGTCAGTTCTTC
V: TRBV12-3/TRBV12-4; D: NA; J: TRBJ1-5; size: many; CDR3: CASSPSGVGNQPQHF; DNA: TGTGCCAGCAGCCCCTCAGGAGTAGGAAATCAGCCCCAGCATTTT
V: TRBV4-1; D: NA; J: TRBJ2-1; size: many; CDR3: CASSHIYNEQFF; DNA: TGCGCCAGCAGCCACATCTACAATGAGCAGTTCTTC
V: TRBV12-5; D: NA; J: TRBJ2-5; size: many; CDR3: CASGLVVDLLAKTQYF; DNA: TGTGCTAGTGGTTTGGTTGTGGACCTTCTGGCTAAGACCCAGTACTTC
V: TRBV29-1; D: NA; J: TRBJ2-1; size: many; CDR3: CSGGTQGEQFF; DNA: TGCAGCGGTGGGACCCAAGGGGAGCAGTTCTTC
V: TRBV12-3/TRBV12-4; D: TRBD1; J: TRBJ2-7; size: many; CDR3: CASSTGTVYEQYF; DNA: TGTGCCAGCAGTACCGGGACAGTCTACGAGCAGTACTTC
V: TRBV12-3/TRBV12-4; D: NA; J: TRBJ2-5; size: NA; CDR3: CASSYSMETQYF; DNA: TGTGCCAGCAGTTATTCTATGGAGACCCAGTACTTC
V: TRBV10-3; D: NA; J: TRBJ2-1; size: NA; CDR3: CAISERSGAGSYNEQFF; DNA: TGTGCCATCAGTGAACGGAGCGGAGCCGGGTCCTACAATGAGCAGTTCTTC
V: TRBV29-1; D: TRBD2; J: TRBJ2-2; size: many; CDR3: CSVMGTFLWTSGRASRGAGELFF; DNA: TGCAGCGTGATGGGAACCTTTCTCTGGACTAGCGGGAGGGCCAGCAGGGGTGCCGGGGAGCTGTTTTTT
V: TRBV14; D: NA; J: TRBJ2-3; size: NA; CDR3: CASSPGEGTDTQYF; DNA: TGTGCCAGCAGCCCGGGAGAGGGGACAGATACGCAGTATTTT
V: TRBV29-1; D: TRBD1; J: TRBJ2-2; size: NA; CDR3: CSVRPGTGITGELFF; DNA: TGCAGCGTTCGCCCCGGGACAGGGATAACCGGGGAGCTGTTTTTT
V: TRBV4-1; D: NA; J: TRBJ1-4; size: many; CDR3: CASSQVGRERRGEKLFF; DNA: TGCGCCAGCAGCCAGGTGGGCAGGGAACGGCGGGGCGAAAAACTGTTTTTT